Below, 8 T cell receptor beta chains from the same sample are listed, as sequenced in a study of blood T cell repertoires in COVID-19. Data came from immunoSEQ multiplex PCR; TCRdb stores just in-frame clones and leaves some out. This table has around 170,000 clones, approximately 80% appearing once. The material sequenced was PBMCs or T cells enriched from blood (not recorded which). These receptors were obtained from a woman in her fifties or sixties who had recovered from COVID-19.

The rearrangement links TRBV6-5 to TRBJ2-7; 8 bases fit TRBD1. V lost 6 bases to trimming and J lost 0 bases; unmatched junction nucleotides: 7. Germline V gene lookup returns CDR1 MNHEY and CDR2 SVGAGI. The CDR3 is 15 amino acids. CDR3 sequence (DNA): TGTGCCAGCAGGGACCGACAGGGGAGCTCCTACGAGCAGTACTTC. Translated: CASRDRQGSSYEQYF.

CDR3 bases: TGTGCCAGCAGCCCCGGTGGGGCGTACTATGGCTACACCTTC. This translates into CASSPGGAYYGYTF. J is TRBJ1-2 and V is TRBV3-1 (or the pseudogene TRBV3-2); perhaps TRBD1 as D (5 bases). V dropped 4 bases and J dropped 3 bases, with 12 bases sitting between them. CDR1 LGHDT and CDR2 YNNKEL come from the germline V gene (reference sequence). The CDR3 is 14 amino acids.

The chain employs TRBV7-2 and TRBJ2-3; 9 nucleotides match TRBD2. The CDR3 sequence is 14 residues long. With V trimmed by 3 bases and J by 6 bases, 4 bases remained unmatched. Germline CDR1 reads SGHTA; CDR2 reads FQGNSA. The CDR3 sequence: CASSFSGGLDTQYF. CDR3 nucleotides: TGTGCCAGCAGCTTCAGCGGGGGGTTGGATACGCAGTATTTT.

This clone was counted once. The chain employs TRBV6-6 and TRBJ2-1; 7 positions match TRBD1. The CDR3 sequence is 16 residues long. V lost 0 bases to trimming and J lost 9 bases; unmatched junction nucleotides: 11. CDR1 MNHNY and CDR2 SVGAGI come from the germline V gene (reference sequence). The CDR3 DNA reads TGTGCCAGCAGTTACTCGAGCACAGGGGAGCAGGCTGAGCAGTTCTTC. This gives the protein CASSYSSTGEQAEQFF.

This chain's CDR3 is CASSLWTTLSEQYF. As DNA, the CDR3 is TGTGCCAGCAGCCTTTGGACTACCTTGAGCGAGCAGTACTTC. The gene calls are TRBV3-1 (or the pseudogene TRBV3-2) and TRBJ2-7; a weak D match, TRBD2 (6 bases). This CDR3 region has 14 residues. V lost 4 bases to trimming and J lost 6 bases, with 16 bases between them. Germline CDR1 is LGHDT and CDR2 is YNNKEL (reference sequence).

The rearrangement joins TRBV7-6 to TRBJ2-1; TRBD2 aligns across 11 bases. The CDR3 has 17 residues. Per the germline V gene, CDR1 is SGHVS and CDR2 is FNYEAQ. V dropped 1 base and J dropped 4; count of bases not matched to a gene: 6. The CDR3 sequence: CASSLVAGLAEYNEQFF. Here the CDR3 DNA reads TGTGCCAGCAGCTTAGTTGCGGGACTAGCGGAGTACAATGAGCAGTTCTTC. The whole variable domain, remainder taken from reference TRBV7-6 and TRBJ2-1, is GAGVSQSPRYKVTKRGQDVALRCDPISGHVSLYWYRQALGQGPEFLTYFNYEAQQDKSGLPNDRFSAERPEGSISTLTIQRTEQRDSAMYRCASSLVAGLAEYNEQFFGPGTRLTVL.

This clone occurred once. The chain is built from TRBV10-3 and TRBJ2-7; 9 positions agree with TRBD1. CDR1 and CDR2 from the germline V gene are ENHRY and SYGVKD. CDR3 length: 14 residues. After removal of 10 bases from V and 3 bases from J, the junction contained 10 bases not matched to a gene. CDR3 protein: CATLEATGGYEQYF. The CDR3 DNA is TGTGCCACCCTTGAAGCGACAGGGGGCTACGAGCAGTACTTC.

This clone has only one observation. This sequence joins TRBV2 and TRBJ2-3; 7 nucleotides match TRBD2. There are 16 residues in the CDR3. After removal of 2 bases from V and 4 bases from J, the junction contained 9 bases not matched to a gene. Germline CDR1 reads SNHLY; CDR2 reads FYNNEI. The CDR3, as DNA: TGTGCCAGCAGTGAAAGGCCGGGGACTATTGCAGATACGCAGTATTTT. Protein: CASSERPGTIADTQYF.